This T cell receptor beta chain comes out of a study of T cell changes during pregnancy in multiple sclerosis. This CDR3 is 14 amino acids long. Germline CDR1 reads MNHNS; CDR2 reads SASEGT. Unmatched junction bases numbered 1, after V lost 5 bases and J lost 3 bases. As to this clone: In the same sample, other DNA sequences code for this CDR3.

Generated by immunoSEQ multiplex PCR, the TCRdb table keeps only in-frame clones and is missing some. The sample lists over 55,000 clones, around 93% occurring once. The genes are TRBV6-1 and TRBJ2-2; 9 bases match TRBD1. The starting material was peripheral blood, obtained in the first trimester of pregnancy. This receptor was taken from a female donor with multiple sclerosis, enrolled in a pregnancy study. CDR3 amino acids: CASSRQGDTGELFF. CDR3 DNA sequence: TGTGCCAGCAGTAGACAGGGGGACACCGGGGAGCTGTTTTTT.